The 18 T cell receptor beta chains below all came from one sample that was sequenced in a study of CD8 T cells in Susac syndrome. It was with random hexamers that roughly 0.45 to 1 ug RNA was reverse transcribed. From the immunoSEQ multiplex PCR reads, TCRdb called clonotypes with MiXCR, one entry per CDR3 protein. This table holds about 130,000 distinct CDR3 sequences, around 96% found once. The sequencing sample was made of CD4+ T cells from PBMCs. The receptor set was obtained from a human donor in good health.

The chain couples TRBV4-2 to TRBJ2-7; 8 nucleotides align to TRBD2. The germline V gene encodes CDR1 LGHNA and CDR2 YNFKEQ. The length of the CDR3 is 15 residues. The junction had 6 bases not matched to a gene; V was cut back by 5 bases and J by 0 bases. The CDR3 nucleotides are TGTGCCAGCAGCACTAGCGGACAATTCTCCTACGAGCAGTACTTC. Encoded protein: CASSTSGQFSYEQYF.

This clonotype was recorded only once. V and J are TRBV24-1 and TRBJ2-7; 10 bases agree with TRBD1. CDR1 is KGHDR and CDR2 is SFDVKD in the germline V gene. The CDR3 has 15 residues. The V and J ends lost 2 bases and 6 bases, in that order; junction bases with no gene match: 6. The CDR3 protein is CATSDSGDRGFEQYF. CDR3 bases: TGTGCCACCAGTGATTCCGGGGACAGGGGCTTCGAGCAGTACTTC.

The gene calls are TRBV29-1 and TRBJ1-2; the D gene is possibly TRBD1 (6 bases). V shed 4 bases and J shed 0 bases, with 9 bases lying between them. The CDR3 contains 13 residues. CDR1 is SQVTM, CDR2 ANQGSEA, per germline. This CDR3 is CSVGAGANYGYTF. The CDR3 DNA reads TGCAGCGTTGGGGCAGGGGCTAACTATGGCTACACCTTC.

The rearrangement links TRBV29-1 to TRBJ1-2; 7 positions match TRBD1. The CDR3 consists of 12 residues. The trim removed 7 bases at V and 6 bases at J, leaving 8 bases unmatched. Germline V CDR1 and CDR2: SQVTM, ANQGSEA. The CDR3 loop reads CSAGQRQDGYTF. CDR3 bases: TGCAGCGCGGGACAGCGTCAAGATGGCTACACCTTC.

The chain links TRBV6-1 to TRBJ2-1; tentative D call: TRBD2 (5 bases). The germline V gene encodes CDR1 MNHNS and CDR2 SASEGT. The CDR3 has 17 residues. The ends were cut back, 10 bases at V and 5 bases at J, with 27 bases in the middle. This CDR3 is CATGRRAGRVADNEQFF. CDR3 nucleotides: TGTGCCACCGGTCGCCGTGCGGGTCGTGTGGCGGACAATGAGCAGTTCTTC.

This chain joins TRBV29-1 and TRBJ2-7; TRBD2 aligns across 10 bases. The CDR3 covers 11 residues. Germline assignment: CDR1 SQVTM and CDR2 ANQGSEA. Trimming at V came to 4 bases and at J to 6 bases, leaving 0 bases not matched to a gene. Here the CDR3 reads CSVGTSGEQYF. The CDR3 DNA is TGCAGCGTTGGGACTAGCGGCGAGCAGTACTTC.

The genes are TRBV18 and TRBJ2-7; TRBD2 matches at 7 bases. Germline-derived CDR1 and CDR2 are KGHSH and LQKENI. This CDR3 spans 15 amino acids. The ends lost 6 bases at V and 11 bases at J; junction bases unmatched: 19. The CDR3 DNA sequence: TGTGCCAGCTCCCCCGTCGACGGCGGGGGACTAAGCAAGTACTTC. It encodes CASSPVDGGGLSKYF.

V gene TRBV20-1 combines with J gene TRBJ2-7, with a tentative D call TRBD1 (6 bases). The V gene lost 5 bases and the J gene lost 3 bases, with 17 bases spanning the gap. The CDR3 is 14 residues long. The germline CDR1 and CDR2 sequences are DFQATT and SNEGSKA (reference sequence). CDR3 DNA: TGCAGTGCTCTCTTTGAGGGGGAAGTCTACGAGCAGTACTTC. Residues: CSALFEGEVYEQYF.

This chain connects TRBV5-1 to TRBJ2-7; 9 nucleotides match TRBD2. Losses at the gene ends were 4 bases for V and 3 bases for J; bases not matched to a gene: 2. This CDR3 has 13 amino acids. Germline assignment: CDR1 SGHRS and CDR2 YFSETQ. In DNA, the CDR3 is TGCGCCAGCAGCCCTAGCGGGATCTACGAGCAGTACTTC. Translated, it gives CASSPSGIYEQYF.

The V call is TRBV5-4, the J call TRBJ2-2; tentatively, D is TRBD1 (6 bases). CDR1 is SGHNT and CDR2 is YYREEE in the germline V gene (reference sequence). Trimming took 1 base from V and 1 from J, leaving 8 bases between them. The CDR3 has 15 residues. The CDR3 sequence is CASSLRGWNTGELFF. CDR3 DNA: TGTGCCAGCAGCTTGAGGGGGTGGAACACCGGGGAGCTGTTTTTT.

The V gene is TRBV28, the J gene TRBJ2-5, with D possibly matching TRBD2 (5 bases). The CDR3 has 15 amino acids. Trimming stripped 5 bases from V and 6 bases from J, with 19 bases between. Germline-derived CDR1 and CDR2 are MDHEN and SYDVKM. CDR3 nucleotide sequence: TGTGCCAGCAGTCCCTCTCCGGGGATTCGGAAGACCCAGTACTTC. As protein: CASSPSPGIRKTQYF.

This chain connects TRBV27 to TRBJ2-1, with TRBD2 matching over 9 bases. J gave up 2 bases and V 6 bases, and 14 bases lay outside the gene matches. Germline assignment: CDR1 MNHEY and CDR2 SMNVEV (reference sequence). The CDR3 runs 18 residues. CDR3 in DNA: TGTGCCAGCAGCCGAAGCGCGGGAGGGCCTAGGACCTACAATGAGCAGTTCTTC. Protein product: CASSRSAGGPRTYNEQFF.

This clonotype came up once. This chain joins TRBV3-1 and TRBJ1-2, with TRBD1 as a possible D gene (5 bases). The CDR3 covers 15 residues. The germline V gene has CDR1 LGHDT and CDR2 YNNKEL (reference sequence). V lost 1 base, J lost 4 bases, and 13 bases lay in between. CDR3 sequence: CASSQAPGGGYGYTF. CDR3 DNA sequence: TGTGCCAGCAGCCAAGCCCCGGGCGGGGGCTATGGCTACACCTTC.

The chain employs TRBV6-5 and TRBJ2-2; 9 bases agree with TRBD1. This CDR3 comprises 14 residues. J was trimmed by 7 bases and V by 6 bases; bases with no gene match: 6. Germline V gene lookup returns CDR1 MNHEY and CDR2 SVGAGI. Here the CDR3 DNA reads TGTGCCAGCAGATCACAGGGGGCGGGCGGGGAGCTGTTTTTT. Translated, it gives CASRSQGAGGELFF.

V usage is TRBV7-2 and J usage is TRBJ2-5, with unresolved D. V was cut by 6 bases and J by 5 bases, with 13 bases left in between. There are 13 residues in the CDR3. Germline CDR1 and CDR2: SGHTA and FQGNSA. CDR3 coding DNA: TGTGCCAGCAGTTCCCAACCTGGGGAGACCCAGTACTTC. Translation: CASSSQPGETQYF.

CDR3 sequence reads: CATSRDEGYDQPQHF. CDR3 sequence (DNA): TGTGCCACCAGCAGAGATGAGGGATATGATCAGCCCCAGCATTTT. This chain uses TRBV15 with TRBJ1-5; D uncertain. Trimming shortened V by 0 bases and J by 5 bases, and 11 bases separated the two germline ends. Germline assignment: CDR1 LNHNV and CDR2 YYDKDF (reference sequence). This CDR3 has 15 residues. Based on the CDR3 plus reference TRBV15 and TRBJ1-5, the full variable domain is DAMVIQNPRYQVTQFGKPVTLSCSQTLNHNVMYWYQQKSSQAPKLLFHYYDKDFNNEADTPDNFQSRRPNTSFCFLDIRSPGLGDTAMYLCATSRDEGYDQPQHFGDGTRLSIL.

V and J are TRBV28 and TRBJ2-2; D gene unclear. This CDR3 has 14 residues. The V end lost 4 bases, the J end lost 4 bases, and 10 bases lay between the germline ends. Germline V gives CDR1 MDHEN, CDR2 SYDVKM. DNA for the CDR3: TGTGCCAGCAGTTCGTTTCTGCTCACCGGGGAGCTGTTTTTT. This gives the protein CASSSFLLTGELFF.

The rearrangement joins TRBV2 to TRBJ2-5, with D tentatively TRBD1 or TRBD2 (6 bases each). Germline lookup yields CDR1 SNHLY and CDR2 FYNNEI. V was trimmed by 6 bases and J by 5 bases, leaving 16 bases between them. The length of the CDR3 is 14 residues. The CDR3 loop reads CASSPRGVWETQYF. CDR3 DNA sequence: TGTGCCAGCAGCCCAAGGGGGGTATGGGAGACCCAGTACTTC. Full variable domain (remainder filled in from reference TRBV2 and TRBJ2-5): EPEVTQTPSHQVTQMGQEVILRCVPISNHLYFYWYRQILGQKVEFLVSFYNNEISEKSEIFDDQFSVERPDGSNFTLKIRSTKLEDSAMYFCASSPRGVWETQYFGPGTRLLVL.